These 17 T cell receptor beta chains were sequenced from one sample in a study of cytomegalovirus exposure and HLA in healthy donors. A multiplex PCR was run with 60 Vbeta primers and 13 Jbeta primers. TCRdb's table, derived via immunoSEQ multiplex PCR, lists solely in-frame clones and lacks some. The sample includes over 150,000 clones, 87% seen only once; the top ten take 0.85% to 1%. The sample consisted of PBMCs. The receptors shown here come from a woman aged 25 to 39 in good health and CMV-seronegative.

The rearrangement links TRBV15 to TRBJ1-5; TRBD1 matches at 7 bases. This CDR3 spans 15 amino acids. CDR1 LNHNV and CDR2 YYDKDF come from the germline V gene (reference sequence). V was pared by 5 bases and J by 2 bases, with 6 bases of the junction left unmatched. This CDR3 is CATSRSQGGNQPQHF. CDR3 sequence (DNA): TGTGCCACCAGCCGATCGCAGGGGGGCAATCAGCCCCAGCATTTT.

This clone occurred once. The rearrangement links TRBV27 to TRBJ1-6; D is perhaps TRBD1 (5 bases). Trimming shortened V by 5 bases and J by 9 bases, and 17 bases separated the two germline ends. Germline lookup yields CDR1 MNHEY and CDR2 SMNVEV (reference sequence). This CDR3 has 15 residues. The CDR3 loop is CASSPRGGRISPLHF. The CDR3 DNA sequence: TGTGCCAGCAGTCCGCGCGGGGGACGGATTTCACCCCTCCACTTT.

The CDR3 region has the DNA TGCGCCAGCAGTGAGTACAGGGCTCTGGGCGAGCAGTACTTC. It specifies CASSEYRALGEQYF. The rearrangement joins TRBV10-1 to TRBJ2-7; D may be TRBD1 (6 bases). The CDR3 is made up of 14 amino acids. Germline CDR1 is WNHNN and CDR2 is SYGVQD (reference sequence). Trimming cost V 1 base and J 6 bases, with 13 bases left between them.

The genes are TRBV27 and TRBJ1-3, with 9 positions matching TRBD1. This CDR3 spans 16 amino acids. Unmatched junction bases numbered 7, after V lost 5 bases and J lost 2 bases. Germline CDR1 MNHEY, CDR2 SMNVEV (reference sequence). The CDR3 DNA follows: TGTGCCAGCAGTCTCAAAGGACAGGGGCCTGGAAACACCATATATTTT. Its translation is CASSLKGQGPGNTIYF.

The chain uses TRBV5-4 and TRBJ1-5; the D gene is possibly TRBD1 (6 bases). This CDR3 spans 14 amino acids. The V end was cut by 0 bases, the J end by 4 bases, with 8 bases between. The germline V gene encodes CDR1 SGHNT and CDR2 YYREEE (reference sequence). This chain's CDR3 is CASSLAGQNQPQHF. For the CDR3, the DNA is TGTGCCAGCAGCTTGGCCGGACAGAATCAGCCCCAGCATTTT.

This clone was counted a single time. This chain uses TRBV4-1 with TRBJ2-7, with D tentatively TRBD1 (6 bases). There are 14 residues in the CDR3. Trimming left V 3 bases short and J 5 bases short, with 14 bases between. CDR1 MGHRA and CDR2 YSYEKL come from the germline V gene. The CDR3 reads CASSHQQGYHEQYF. CDR3 in DNA: TGCGCCAGCAGCCACCAACAGGGTTACCACGAGCAGTACTTC.

In DNA form, the CDR3 reads TGTGCCAGCAGTACCGGACAGAATGACTTCTTC. Protein sequence: CASSTGQNDFF. The chain links TRBV28 to TRBJ2-1; a possible D gene is TRBD1 (6 bases). The CDR3 spans 11 residues. CDR1 is MDHEN, CDR2 SYDVKM, per germline. The germline V and J ends were trimmed by 5 bases and 16 bases, with 15 bases remaining between them.

The rearrangement uses TRBV5-1 and TRBJ1-1; 7 nucleotides match TRBD1. This CDR3 comprises 12 residues. Trimming cost V 0 bases and J 12 bases; bases outside gene matches: 5. Germline V lookup: CDR1 SGHRS, CDR2 YFSETQ. CDR3 nucleotide sequence: TGCGCCAGCAGCTTGGGTACAGGGGCGACTTTCTTT. Translating it yields CASSLGTGATFF.

The J gene is TRBJ2-1, the V gene TRBV10-1; 8 positions match TRBD2. J lost 7 bases, V lost 3 bases, and 8 bases had no gene match. This CDR3 region has 15 residues. Germline CDR1 reads WNHNN; CDR2 reads SYGVQD (reference sequence). The CDR3 here is CASSEGAGVSNEQFF. DNA for the CDR3: TGCGCCAGCAGTGAAGGAGCGGGAGTTTCTAATGAGCAGTTCTTC.

The chain joins TRBV28 to TRBJ1-3; D gene uncertain. Germline V lookup: CDR1 MDHEN, CDR2 SYDVKM. The V gene lost 7 bases and the J gene lost 5 bases, with 6 bases spanning the gap. The CDR3 has 11 amino acids. CDR3 in amino acids: CASTSRNTIYF. For the CDR3, the DNA is TGTGCCAGCACCAGTAGAAACACCATATATTTT.

The chain links TRBV25-1 to TRBJ2-1, with D perhaps TRBD1 (5 bases). CDR3 length: 16 residues. Trimming took off 6 bases at V and 5 bases at J, with 20 bases between the two ends. The germline V gene has CDR1 MGHDK and CDR2 SYGVNS. CDR3 protein: CASSSPDRPRNNEQFF. CDR3 coding DNA: TGTGCCAGCAGCTCCCCCGACAGACCCCGGAACAATGAGCAGTTCTTC.

The chain employs TRBV2 and TRBJ2-5; perhaps TRBD2 as D (7 bases). The last part of the DNA fits TRBJ2-7 better; the J call may be wrong. The V gene's germline CDR1 is SNHLY and CDR2 FYNNEI. This CDR3 region has 14 residues. The CDR3 DNA sequence: TGTGCCAGCAACGGGAGGACAGCCTCCTACGAGCAGTACTTC. Residues: CASNGRTASYEQYF.

The chain employs TRBV11-2 and TRBJ2-7; the D gene is possibly TRBD2 (6 bases). Germline V lookup: CDR1 SGHAT, CDR2 FQNNGV. Deletions cut 0 bases from V and 5 bases from J, with 14 bases between. The CDR3 spans 15 residues. The CDR3 bases are TGTGCCAGCAGCTTAGAGCCCGGGGGAAGGCACGAGCAGTACTTC. It specifies CASSLEPGGRHEQYF.

The table lists this clone with a few counts. V and J are TRBV27 and TRBJ2-1; 8 nucleotides line up with TRBD2. The germline V gene has CDR1 MNHEY and CDR2 SMNVEV (reference sequence). V lost 8 bases and J lost 6; bases outside the gene matches: 15. The CDR3 consists of 16 residues. CDR3 DNA sequence: TGTGCCAGCGGACGTTATTCGGGGGGGGCCTCCAATGAGCAGTTCTTC. Translation: CASGRYSGGASNEQFF.

The CDR3 region is CSVEGGQNTEAFF. The CDR3 region has the DNA TGCAGCGTTGAAGGGGGACAGAACACTGAAGCTTTCTTT. The chain combines TRBV29-1 with TRBJ1-1; a possible D gene is TRBD1 (6 bases). There are 13 residues in the CDR3. The germline CDR1 and CDR2 sequences are SQVTM and ANQGSEA. Between the trimmed V and J ends, which lost 1 base and 1 base, there was a span of 7 bases.

This clone has only a few counts. This chain links TRBV10-1 with TRBJ2-7, with TRBD1 matching 8 bases. The germline CDR1 and CDR2 sequences are WNHNN and SYGVQD (reference sequence). Trimming cost V 0 bases and J 0 bases; bases outside gene matches: 4. CDR3 length: 16 amino acids. CDR3 coding DNA: TGCGCCAGCAGTGAGTCAGGACAGGGAAGCTCCTACGAGCAGTACTTC. Residues: CASSESGQGSSYEQYF.

V usage is TRBV7-9 and J usage is TRBJ1-2; D perhaps matches TRBD1 (6 bases). Trimming shortened V by 7 bases and J by 7 bases, and 22 bases separated the two germline ends. Germline loops: CDR1 SEHNR, CDR2 FQNEAQ (reference sequence). This CDR3 has 15 amino acids. The CDR3 reads CASTPVQGPRGGYTF. The CDR3 bases are TGTGCCAGCACCCCTGTCCAGGGGCCCCGAGGTGGCTACACCTTC.